Included here is one T cell receptor beta chain sequence, with context. V gave up 2 bases and J gave up 7 bases; unmatched junction bases: 5. This CDR3 is built from 13 residues. In germline, CDR1 is ENHRY, CDR2 SYGVKD. Measured with immunoSEQ multiplex PCR; TCRdb has only the in-frame clones, and not every one. The data show fewer than 300,000 clones, with over 75% seen just once and 9.4% held by the top ten. The data were obtained in a study of blood T cell repertoires in COVID-19. This chain joins TRBV10-3 and TRBJ2-7; 7 nucleotides agree with TRBD1. The sequenced sample consisted of peripheral blood. The receptor's source is a man in his late teens or twenties with active or convalescent COVID-19. The CDR3 spells CAISERQGGEQYF. In nucleotides, the CDR3 is TGTGCCATCAGTGAGCGACAGGGTGGGGAGCAGTACTTC.